This T cell receptor (beta chain) is from a study of blood T cell repertoires in COVID-19 (dated by TCRdb to the early 2020s). For the study in its entirety: Samples covering the acute and convalescent phases of COVID-19 were provided by collaborators in the United States, Italy and Spain. The material from the prospective study consisted of cDNA or gDNA derived from T cells, B-cell-depleted T cells, or PBMCs. Subjects who had been exposed to COVID-19, were actively infected with it, or had recovered from it provided the deeply sampled blood TCRbeta repertoires that made up the dataset. The repertoires were released in a freely available public database meant as a resource for research on the immune response to SARS-CoV-2. The samples were drawn from two sources: the first 160 participants of the ongoing ImmuneRACE study, and over 1,000 subjects contributed by 6 global collaborators. Nearly every sample came with metadata listing a de-identified subject ID, COVID-19 status, age in years and sex. HLA class I and class II types, where available, came from metadata supplied by the sample provider rather than from assay-based typing.

With regard to this clone: The antigen this receptor binds is unknown. Nothing much larger sits one base from this clone, and base qualities are not available.

Another Seattle source contributed samples from volunteer blood donors who had recovered from COVID-19. Whole blood was collected in K2EDTA tubes by collaborating institutions according to the institutions' own protocols. Collaborator samples were shipped for TCRbeta analysis as frozen whole blood, isolated PBMCs, or DNA extracted from either sample type. Paper-wide results and their limitations: How much clinical and demographic metadata was included differed by source and by participant, and the metadata was provided uncurated.

The germline V gene (reference sequence) sets CDR1 to GTSNPN and CDR2 to SVGIG. Trimming removed 3 bases from V and 3 bases from J, leaving 18 bases between the germline ends. The CDR3 runs 16 amino acids, cysteine and phenylalanine included. Only the CDR3 DNA stays, 48 bases, in frame from base 1. TCRbeta CDR3 regions were amplified from genomic DNA using the immunoSEQ Assay, a bias-controlled multiplex PCR. The authors processed their data as follows. The number of nucleated cells in each sample was estimated by amplification of reference gene primers within the assay. To quantify the absolute abundance of each unique TCRbeta CDR3 rearrangement, sequence reads were collapsed and filtered. For each sample, productive Simpson clonality was calculated by taking the square root of Simpson's diversity index across productive rearrangements. This immuneACCESS table, as held by TCRdb, lists in-frame sequences with V and J called but not all clones. Of the missing ones, under half trace to an unresolved V gene in checked studies; the others have no known cause. The V and J calls and clone size were taken over from that table, and D and trimming were inferred from the DNA. The sample has about 150,000 clones on record, around 80% of them singletons. Approximately 9.9% of the sample rests with the top ten.

The sequence was collected from a man in his sixties who had recovered from COVID-19. The V gene is TRBV30 and the J gene is TRBJ2-1; perhaps TRBD2 is the D gene, with 7 bases matching. The sample comprised peripheral blood. The sequenced DNA: TGTGCCTGGAGCCCGGGGAGGGGGGAAGTCTACAATGAGCAGTTCTTC. This encodes CAWSPGRGEVYNEQFF.